These 30 T cell receptor beta chains share one sample of origin, sequenced in a study of OX40 agonist ivuxolimab in advanced cancers. Sequencing used immunoSEQ multiplex PCR; TCRdb keeps in-frame clones, though not all of them. The sample holds 74,000 or so clones, 75% to 90% seen once. The starting material was CD4+ or CD8+ T cells sorted from blood, obtained in a trial of the OX40 agonist ivuxolimab. The source is an adult with an advanced solid tumor such as melanoma, head and neck, liver or kidney cancer.

The chain carries TRBV7-8 and TRBJ2-3; D is possibly TRBD2 (7 bases). CDR3 length: 15 residues. The V end was cut by 5 bases, the J end by 2 bases, with 14 bases between. Germline CDR1 is SGHVS and CDR2 is FQNEAQ. CDR3 sequence (DNA): TGTGCCAGCAGCAGCCAGGGGAGGGACACAGATACGCAGTATTTT. This sequence encodes CASSSQGRDTDTQYF. Full variable domain (remainder filled in from reference TRBV7-8 and TRBJ2-3): GAGVSQSPRYKVAKRGQDVALRCDPISGHVSLFWYQQALGQGPEFLTYFQNEAQLDKSGLPSDRFFAERPEGSVSTLKIQRTQQEDSAVYLCASSSQGRDTDTQYFGPGTRLTVL.

The J gene is TRBJ2-1, the V gene TRBV6-5; 7 bases agree with TRBD2. The CDR3 runs to 14 residues. The V segment lost 6 bases and the J segment 7 bases; nucleotides outside the gene matches: 9. The germline V gene encodes CDR1 MNHEY and CDR2 SVGAGI. In DNA form, the CDR3 reads TGTGCCAGCAGCCGAGATGGGACTACAAATGAGCAGTTCTTC. Its translation: CASSRDGTTNEQFF.

V and J are TRBV5-1 and TRBJ2-1; 7 bases agree with TRBD2. The germline V gene encodes CDR1 SGHRS and CDR2 YFSETQ. The CDR3 length is 17 residues. The V and J ends lost 2 bases and 9 bases, in that order; junction bases with no gene match: 17. The CDR3 DNA sequence: TGCGCCAGCAGCTTCGCCGGGACTACCGGTCCCATATCTGAGCAGTTCTTC. This translates into CASSFAGTTGPISEQFF.

The chain employs TRBV18 and TRBJ1-1; TRBD1 might be the D (5 bases). The CDR3 consists of 15 residues. The ends were cut back, 2 bases at V and 3 bases at J, with 13 bases in the middle. Germline assignment: CDR1 KGHSH and CDR2 LQKENI. The CDR3 sequence: CASSPMSGAHTEAFF. In DNA form, the CDR3 reads TGTGCCAGCTCACCAATGTCCGGGGCTCACACTGAAGCTTTCTTT.

V and J are TRBV18 and TRBJ2-2; D is unresolved. V was pared by 6 bases and J by 4 bases, with 9 bases between. The CDR3 consists of 13 residues. Germline V gene data show CDR1 as KGHSH and CDR2 as LQKENI. Here the CDR3 DNA reads TGTGCCAGCTCGACCTCCCTCACCGGGGAGCTGTTTTTT. This sequence encodes CASSTSLTGELFF.

The chain has TRBV5-8 and TRBJ2-1, with D maybe TRBD2 (6 bases). The CDR3 has 16 residues. V lost 0 bases to trimming and J lost 4 bases, with 14 bases between them. Per the germline V gene, CDR1 is SGHTS and CDR2 is YDEGEE. CDR3 in DNA: TGTGCCAGCAGCTTGGCCGTAGGAGGACTATACAATGAGCAGTTCTTC. The encoded protein is CASSLAVGGLYNEQFF.

The V call is TRBV12-5, the J call TRBJ1-5; D uncertain. The CDR3 consists of 12 residues. V was shortened by 2 bases and J by 5 bases, with 4 bases between the two germline ends. Looked up from germline, CDR1 is LGHNT and CDR2 is FRNRAP. The CDR3 sequence: CASGLTDQPQHF. Here the CDR3 DNA reads TGTGCTAGTGGTTTGACGGATCAGCCCCAGCATTTT. Filled out from reference TRBV12-5 and TRBJ1-5, the complete variable domain reads DARVTQTPRHKVTEMGQEVTMRCQPILGHNTVFWYRQTMMQGLELLAYFRNRAPLDDSGMPKDRFSAEMPDATLATLKIQPSEPRDSAVYFCASGLTDQPQHFGDGTRLSIL.

The V and J genes are TRBV5-1 and TRBJ1-3, with unresolved D. With 0 bases removed from V and 0 bases from J, the gap between germline ends came to 4 bases. Germline-derived CDR1 and CDR2 are SGHRS and YFSETQ. The CDR3 has 14 residues. Here the CDR3 reads CASSLDSSGNTIYF. In nucleotides, the CDR3 is TGCGCCAGCAGCTTGGACAGCTCTGGAAACACCATATATTTT.

The chain couples TRBV10-3 to TRBJ1-6; TRBD1 matches at 7 bases. The V gene's germline CDR1 is ENHRY and CDR2 SYGVKD. Trimming took 5 bases from V and 8 from J; bases not matched to a gene: 6. This CDR3 is 14 amino acids long. For the CDR3, the DNA is TGTGCCATCAGTCTAACAGGGGAGGATTCACCCCTCCACTTT. The encoded protein is CAISLTGEDSPLHF.

This clone showed up just a few times. The genes are TRBV7-8 and TRBJ1-3; 8 bases are shared with TRBD1. J lost 4 bases, V lost 5 bases, and 10 bases had no gene match. Germline values: CDR1 SGHVS, CDR2 FQNEAQ. The CDR3 sequence is 16 residues long. This CDR3 is CASSPSQGALGNTIYF. In DNA, the CDR3 is TGTGCCAGCAGCCCGTCCCAGGGGGCGCTGGGAAACACCATATATTTT.

The chain has TRBV6-1 and TRBJ1-1, with TRBD1 as a possible D gene (6 bases). The CDR3 runs 14 residues. The germline CDR1 and CDR2 sequences are MNHNS and SASEGT. The V and J ends lost 4 bases and 4 bases respectively, with 13 bases between them. The CDR3 is CASSASQGSTEAFF. For the CDR3, the DNA is TGTGCCAGCAGTGCTTCACAGGGTAGCACTGAAGCTTTCTTT.

J is TRBJ2-7 and V is TRBV2; D is possibly TRBD1 (6 bases). Germline CDR1 and CDR2: SNHLY and FYNNEI. This CDR3 comprises 13 residues. V was clipped by 7 bases and J by 5 bases, with 15 bases between them. In nucleotides, the CDR3 is TGTGCCAGCAATAGGGGGATTGGTGACGAGCAGTACTTC. Its protein is CASNRGIGDEQYF.

This chain connects TRBV19 to TRBJ2-5; 7 bases are shared with TRBD1. Germline trimming cut 6 bases from V and 0 bases from J; bases unmatched to any gene: 7. CDR3 length: 15 amino acids. Per the germline V gene, CDR1 is LNHDA and CDR2 is SQIVND (reference sequence). The CDR3 bases are TGTGCCAGTAGGACGGGACAGAGAAACCAAGAGACCCAGTACTTC. Amino acids: CASRTGQRNQETQYF.

The chain joins TRBV2 to TRBJ2-1; 13 nucleotides align to TRBD2. The CDR3 extends over 15 amino acids. Losses at the gene ends were 6 bases for V and 6 bases for J; bases not matched to a gene: 5. Germline V CDR1 and CDR2: SNHLY, FYNNEI. Here the CDR3 reads CASSLLAGGPNEQFF. The CDR3 nucleotides read TGTGCCAGCAGCTTACTAGCGGGAGGGCCCAATGAGCAGTTCTTC.

V is TRBV23-1 and J is TRBJ1-1; TRBD1 aligns across 9 bases. TRBV23-1 is labeled an ORF, and its function is uncertain. The CDR3 spans 15 residues. V shed 4 bases and J 6 bases; nucleotides not matched to a gene: 9. The CDR3 protein is CASSRLRTGEAEAFF. The CDR3 DNA reads TGCGCCAGCAGTCGCCTTAGGACAGGGGAGGCTGAAGCTTTCTTT.

The V gene is TRBV4-1, the J gene TRBJ2-1; no clear D. The CDR3 covers 12 residues. In germline, CDR1 is MGHRA, CDR2 YSYEKL. V shed 4 bases and J shed 5 bases, with 6 bases lying between them. The CDR3 here is CASSLRDNEQFF. DNA of the CDR3: TGCGCCAGCAGCCTTAGGGACAATGAGCAGTTCTTC.

This chain links TRBV5-4 with TRBJ2-5; no firm D call. This CDR3 is 13 amino acids long. Germline CDR1 and CDR2: SGHNT and YYREEE (reference sequence). V lost 0 bases, J lost 5 bases, and 8 bases lay in between. The CDR3 protein is CASSLGVHETQYF. The CDR3 nucleotides are TGTGCCAGCAGCTTGGGGGTTCACGAGACCCAGTACTTC. Supplemented by reference TRBV5-4 and TRBJ2-5, the full variable domain reads ETGVTQSPTHLIKTRGQQVTLRCSSQSGHNTVSWYQQALGQGPQFIFQYYREEENGRGNFPPRFSGLQFPNYSSELNVNALELDDSALYLCASSLGVHETQYFGPGTRLLVL.

This sequence joins TRBV11-2 and TRBJ1-1; no reliable D call. This CDR3 is built from 14 residues. Deletions cut 0 bases from V and 11 bases from J, with 16 bases between. Germline V gives CDR1 SGHAT, CDR2 FQNNGV. CDR3 DNA sequence: TGTGCCAGCAGCTTAGATCCAGGAGCCCTAGGGGCTTTCTTT. Amino acid sequence: CASSLDPGALGAFF.

The CDR3 nucleotides read TGTGCCAGCTCACCAGACGGTAGCACAGATACGCAGTATTTT. Protein sequence: CASSPDGSTDTQYF. This chain uses TRBV18 with TRBJ2-3, with D unresolved. The V and J ends lost 2 bases and 0 bases respectively, with 6 bases between them. This CDR3 has 14 amino acids. Germline V CDR1 and CDR2: KGHSH, LQKENI.

The chain combines TRBV6-5 with TRBJ2-7; TRBD1 is a possible D gene (6 bases). The CDR3 totals 11 residues. Trimming shortened V by 7 bases and J by 5 bases, and 9 bases separated the two germline ends. Germline CDR1 MNHEY, CDR2 SVGAGI. CDR3 DNA: TGTGCCAGCAAACAGGGCCACGAGCAGTACTTC. Encoded protein: CASKQGHEQYF.

This clone has only one observation. This chain links TRBV2 with TRBJ1-2; D might be TRBD1 (5 bases). This CDR3 spans 16 amino acids. Per the germline V gene, CDR1 is SNHLY and CDR2 is FYNNEI. The V end lost 2 bases, the J end lost 6 bases, and 19 bases lay between the germline ends. CDR3: CASSEFRFGGSDGYTF. CDR3 sequence (DNA): TGTGCCAGCAGTGAATTTAGGTTTGGGGGATCAGATGGCTACACCTTC.

For the CDR3, the DNA is TGCAGCGCCGAATGGGGTTCCGGTGAAAAACTGTTTTTT. As protein: CSAEWGSGEKLFF. The genes are TRBV29-1 and TRBJ1-4; D not certain. V lost 7 bases, J lost 7 bases, and 16 bases lay in between. This CDR3 has 13 amino acids. The germline gives CDR1 SQVTM, CDR2 ANQGSEA.

The table lists this clone with a few counts. The same CDR3 is also encoded by other DNA sequences in this sample. V usage is TRBV7-6 and J usage is TRBJ2-1; TRBD1 is a possible D gene (5 bases). The CDR3 is 14 amino acids. Germline CDR1 reads SGHVS; CDR2 reads FNYEAQ. V was clipped by 1 base and J by 9 bases, with 13 bases between them. The CDR3 loop is CASSLVRQGGEQFF. In nucleotides, the CDR3 is TGTGCCAGCAGCTTAGTGCGGCAGGGCGGTGAGCAGTTCTTC.

This chain uses TRBV9 with TRBJ1-2; a possible D gene is TRBD1 (6 bases). The germline V and J ends were trimmed by 3 bases and 1 base, with 13 bases remaining between them. Per germline, CDR1 SGDLS and CDR2 YYNGEE. This CDR3 comprises 15 residues. The chain's CDR3 is CASSGKGGFNYGYTF. DNA for the CDR3: TGTGCCAGCAGCGGGAAAGGGGGATTTAACTATGGCTACACCTTC.

The rearrangement links TRBV5-4 to TRBJ2-3, with D perhaps matching TRBD1 or TRBD2 (5 bases each). CDR1 SGHNT and CDR2 YYREEE come from the germline V gene (reference sequence). Trimming shortened V by 3 bases and J by 4 bases, and 15 bases separated the two germline ends. The CDR3 runs 15 residues. The CDR3 nucleotides read TGTGCCAGCAGCTCACCGGGGCGCCGGGCAGATACGCAGTATTTT. The encoded protein is CASSSPGRRADTQYF.

The chain recombines TRBV5-6 with TRBJ2-4; D is uncertain. Trimming pared 0 bases from V and 9 bases from J, leaving 10 bases between. Germline V gene lookup returns CDR1 SGHDT and CDR2 YYEEEE. The CDR3 extends over 13 amino acids. CDR3 residues: CASSLDGPTIQYF. The CDR3 DNA sequence: TGTGCCAGCAGCTTGGATGGCCCCACCATTCAGTACTTC.

The CDR3 DNA follows: TGTGCCAGCAGCCCAGGGACAGGAAGGGTGGGGTATCAGCCCCAGCATTTT. Residues: CASSPGTGRVGYQPQHF. This chain connects TRBV7-2 to TRBJ1-5; 8 bases agree with TRBD1. The trim removed 5 bases at V and 5 bases at J, leaving 14 bases unmatched. Germline values: CDR1 SGHTA, CDR2 FQGNSA. This CDR3 comprises 17 residues.

The V and J genes are TRBV30 and TRBJ1-4; 8 nucleotides match TRBD1. Trimming removed 2 bases from V and 8 bases from J; junction bases left unmatched: 10. The CDR3 is made up of 15 amino acids. Germline CDR1 GTSNPN, CDR2 SVGIG (reference sequence). Here the CDR3 reads CAWSSGPGGNEKLFF. Here the CDR3 DNA reads TGTGCCTGGAGTAGTGGGCCAGGGGGCAACGAAAAACTGTTTTTT.

The chain combines TRBV9 with TRBJ2-3; the D gene is possibly TRBD2 (6 bases). Trimming took 2 bases from V and 4 from J, leaving 14 bases between them. CDR1 and CDR2 from the germline V gene are SGDLS and YYNGEE. The CDR3 covers 15 residues. DNA for the CDR3: TGTGCCAGCAGCGTCTCAGGAGGGCAGGCAGATACGCAGTATTTT. It codes for CASSVSGGQADTQYF.

This chain links TRBV7-9 with TRBJ2-5; no clear D gene. Germline-derived CDR1 and CDR2 are SEHNR and FQNEAQ (reference sequence). V was pared by 5 bases and J by 4 bases, with 14 bases between. The CDR3 contains 14 residues. Here the CDR3 DNA reads TGTGCCAGCAGCGCCGGACGGGTGGGAGAGACCCAGTACTTC. Protein product: CASSAGRVGETQYF.